These T cell receptor beta chains were read from a single sample in a study of cytomegalovirus exposure and HLA in healthy donors. TCRdb's table, derived via immunoSEQ multiplex PCR, lists solely in-frame clones and lacks some. The repertoire holds around 67,000 clones, with 55% to 70% as singletons. What was sequenced was PBMCs. These receptors came from a woman in her forties or fifties in good health and CMV-seronegative. CDR3s include the opening cysteine and the closing phenylalanine or tryptophan. Each record gives: D gene, V gene, clone size, J gene, CDR3 length, CDR3 DNA, CDR3 protein. D genes are given only for firm matches. Rows may omit the clone size; those that give it use once, few, many or a size class.

>NA|TRBV28|NA|TRBJ2-3|15
TGTGCCAGCAGCCGTGGGACATCTATAGGAGATACGCAGTATTTT
CASSRGTSIGDTQYF
>NA|TRBV5-1|NA|TRBJ1-4|13
TGCGCCAGCAGCTTGGGGGTGGAGGAAAAACTGTTTTTT
CASSLGVEEKLFF
>NA|TRBV7-7|NA|TRBJ2-3|14
TGTGCTAGCAAGGCTAGTCGGGAGTCGGATACGCAGTATTTT
CASKASRESDTQYF
>NA|TRBV5-1|NA|TRBJ2-7|14
TGCGCCAGCAGCTTAACCGGGACTGCTCACGAGCAGTACTTC
CASSLTGTAHEQYF
>TRBD1|TRBV5-6|few|TRBJ1-4|14
TGTGCCAGCAGCCGACAGGGGGCATATGAAAAACTGTTTTTT
CASSRQGAYEKLFF
>NA|TRBV19|NA|TRBJ2-4|12
TGTGCCAGTAGTATTCAGGGTCACATTCAGTACTTC
CASSIQGHIQYF
>NA|TRBV7-9|NA|TRBJ2-7|13
TGTGCCAGCCGTAGCCTACCCCTTTACGAGCAGTACTTC
CASRSLPLYEQYF
>NA|TRBV10-3|NA|TRBJ2-7|12
TGTGCCATTGGGTCTAGCAGCTACGAGCAGTACTTC
CAIGSSSYEQYF
>NA|TRBV5-4|NA|TRBJ2-2|14
TGTGCCAGCAGCGTACCGGGGGGCGGCGGGGAGCTGTTTTTT
CASSVPGGGGELFF
>TRBD2|TRBV15|NA|TRBJ2-5|15
TGTGCCACCAGCGGGGGGACTAGCGGGTTAGAGACCCAGTACTTC
CATSGGTSGLETQYF
>NA|TRBV30|few|TRBJ1-5|13
TGTGCCTGGGGGGGAGGGGGGCGTCAGCCCCAGCATTTT
CAWGGGGRQPQHF
>NA|TRBV9|many|TRBJ1-5|14
TGTGCCAGCAGCGTCGGGGGGCCAAATCAGCCCCAGCATTTT
CASSVGGPNQPQHF
>TRBD1|TRBV5-8|NA|TRBJ2-7|15
TGTGCCAGCAGCCGAGCCGGGACAGGGGTAACCCCTACCACCTTC
CASSRAGTGVTPTTF
>TRBD1|TRBV5-1|NA|TRBJ2-1|15
TGCGCCAGCAGCTTAGGGACAGGGGGGGACAGTGAGCAGTTCTTC
CASSLGTGGDSEQFF
>NA|TRBV5-4|NA|TRBJ2-2|13
TGTGCCAGCAGCCCTCGAGGCACCGGGGAGCTGTTTTTT
CASSPRGTGELFF
>TRBD2|TRBV7-3|NA|TRBJ2-7|13
TGTGCCAGCAGTAGCGGGATCCACTCCGAGCAGTACTTC
CASSSGIHSEQYF
>TRBD1|TRBV7-9|NA|TRBJ1-1|14
TGTGCCAGCAGCTTGAATACAGGGGAGACTGAAGCTTTCTTT
CASSLNTGETEAFF
>NA|TRBV2|NA|TRBJ2-7|15
TGTGCCAGCAGACAACAGCCCCTCGCCGCCTACGAGCAGTACTTC
CASRQQPLAAYEQYF
>TRBD1|TRBV27|NA|TRBJ1-1|15
TGTGCCAGCAGTTCGAGGACAGGCATGAACACTGAAGCTTTCTTT
CASSSRTGMNTEAFF
>NA|TRBV19|few|TRBJ1-1|16
TGTGCCAGTAGTATCCTCCAGACAGGCCCCAGTACTGAAGCTTTCTTT
CASSILQTGPSTEAFF
>NA|TRBV11-3|NA|TRBJ2-7|13
TGTGCCAGCAGCCCCCCGCGCCGCGCCGAGCAGTACTTC
CASSPPRRAEQYF
>TRBD2|TRBV4-1|NA|TRBJ2-3|17
TGCGCCAGCAGCCAAGATGGGAGGGCAGGTAGCTCAGATACGCAGTATTTT
CASSQDGRAGSSDTQYF
>NA|TRBV7-2|NA|TRBJ1-4|15
TGTGCCAGCAGCTGGGCAGGCCACGATAATGAAAAACTGTTTTTT
CASSWAGHDNEKLFF
>TRBD1|TRBV27|NA|TRBJ2-1|21
TGTGCCAGCAGCAAGGACGGGACAGGGGGCCGCCGATTTAGCTCCTACAATGAGCAGTTCTTC
CASSKDGTGGRRFSSYNEQFF
>NA|TRBV21-1|NA|TRBJ1-1|14
TGTGCCAGCAGCTTAAAGAGACTGTACACTGAAGCTTTCTTT
CASSLKRLYTEAFF
>NA|TRBV5-4|NA|TRBJ1-1|17
TGTGCCAGCAGCCGACGACCTTTCTCAGGGGCGGACACTGAAGCTTTCTTT
CASSRRPFSGADTEAFF
>TRBD2|TRBV19|NA|TRBJ2-7|16
TGTGCCAGTAGACCTAGCGGGAGGGCCTTCCCCTACGAGCAGTACTTC
CASRPSGRAFPYEQYF
>NA|TRBV7-3|NA|TRBJ1-1|13
TGTGCCAGCAGCCGCGGAGGGAACACTGAAGCTTTCTTT
CASSRGGNTEAFF
>TRBD2|TRBV27|NA|TRBJ2-6|17
TGTGCCAGCAAGAGAGCGGGAGGGCCTACTGGGGCCAACGTCCTGACTTTC
CASKRAGGPTGANVLTF
>TRBD1|TRBV9|NA|TRBJ1-2|16
TGTGCCAGCAGCGTAGCCCCAACAGGGGGTAACTATGGCTACACCTTC
CASSVAPTGGNYGYTF
>TRBD1|TRBV29-1|few|TRBJ2-1|15
TGCAGCGTGCTGAGTCCGGGACAGGGACGTGATGAGCAGTTCTTC
CSVLSPGQGRDEQFF
>NA|TRBV19|NA|TRBJ2-5|12
TGTGCCAGTAGTCTGGGGCGGGGGACCCAGTACTTC
CASSLGRGTQYF
>NA|TRBV2|few|TRBJ2-2|16
TGTGCCAGCAGTCCACGGAGACTCGTGAACACCGGGGAGCTGTTTTTT
CASSPRRLVNTGELFF
>NA|TRBV2|NA|TRBJ1-3|15
TGTGCCAGCAGTGTAGGGGTCCTGGGTGGAAACACCATATATTTT
CASSVGVLGGNTIYF
>TRBD1|TRBV5-1|NA|TRBJ2-1|17
TGCGCCAGCAGCATTGGGACAGGGGCATCCTTCGGAAATGAGCAGTTCTTC
CASSIGTGASFGNEQFF
>NA|TRBV9|NA|TRBJ2-1|14
TGTGCCAGCAGCGTAGGGTTTAGATACAATGAGCAGTTCTTC
CASSVGFRYNEQFF
>NA|TRBV5-4|NA|TRBJ1-2|15
TGTGCCAGCAGCTCCGCGGCAAGTCCTAACTATGGCTACACCTTC
CASSSAASPNYGYTF
>NA|TRBV4-1|NA|TRBJ1-2|15
TGCGCCAGCAGCCAAGAGCGGGGGAAGGGCTATGGCTACACCTTC
CASSQERGKGYGYTF
>TRBD2|TRBV7-9|few|TRBJ2-1|17
TGTGCCAGCAGCCTAGCGGGGAACGGGAGGGATTACAATGAGCAGTTCTTC
CASSLAGNGRDYNEQFF
>TRBD2|TRBV2|NA|TRBJ2-2|13
TGTGCCAGCACGACGGGAGGCACCGGGGAGCTGTTTTTT
CASTTGGTGELFF
>TRBD2|TRBV7-9|NA|TRBJ2-7|15
TGTTCCAGCAGCCCCGGACTAGCGGGCTCCTACGAGCAGTACTTC
CSSSPGLAGSYEQYF
>NA|TRBV6-5|NA|TRBJ2-3|13
TGTGCCAGCAAATTACAGGGTACAGATACGCAGTATTTT
CASKLQGTDTQYF
>NA|TRBV5-1|few|TRBJ2-1|15
TGCGCCAGCAGCTTCAGGTCGGGAGTCTACAATGAGCAGTTCTTC
CASSFRSGVYNEQFF
>TRBD2|TRBV27|NA|TRBJ2-6|19
TGTGCCAGCAGTTTATCGTCGGGACTAGGCAACTCTGGGGCCAACGTCCTGACTTTC
CASSLSSGLGNSGANVLTF
>TRBD2|TRBV18|NA|TRBJ2-7|15
TGTGCCAGCTCCAAGGCTAGCGGGGATACCTACGAGCAGTACTTC
CASSKASGDTYEQYF
>TRBD2|TRBV7-3|NA|TRBJ2-2|15
TGTGCCAGCAGCTTAACGGCTAGCGGGTCCGGGGAGCTGTTTTTT
CASSLTASGSGELFF
>TRBD1|TRBV28|NA|TRBJ2-3|12
TGTGCCAGCAGTCCCCGGGACAGGACGCAGTATTTT
CASSPRDRTQYF
>NA|TRBV19|NA|TRBJ2-3|13
TGTGCCAGTAGTAGAGGAGACACAGATACGCAGTATTTT
CASSRGDTDTQYF
>TRBD2|TRBV13|NA|TRBJ2-5|14
TGTGCCAGCAGTATAGCGGGCTCCCTCAAGACCCAGTACTTC
CASSIAGSLKTQYF
>TRBD1|TRBV29-1|once|TRBJ2-3|14
TGCAGCGTTTTTCCGGGACAGAGAACAGATACGCAGTATTTT
CSVFPGQRTDTQYF
>TRBD2|TRBV5-1|once|TRBJ2-1|19
TGCGCCAGCAGCTTAGCACTAGCGGGAGGACCGTCCTCCTACAATGAGCAGTTCTTC
CASSLALAGGPSSYNEQFF
>TRBD1|TRBV14|many|TRBJ2-1|15
TGTGCCAGCGAACCGCCGGGACAGGGGTACAATGAGCAGTTCTTC
CASEPPGQGYNEQFF
>TRBD1|TRBV4-3|few|TRBJ1-2|15
TGCGCCAGCAGCCTATTGTTGACAGGGGACTATGGCTACACCTTC
CASSLLLTGDYGYTF